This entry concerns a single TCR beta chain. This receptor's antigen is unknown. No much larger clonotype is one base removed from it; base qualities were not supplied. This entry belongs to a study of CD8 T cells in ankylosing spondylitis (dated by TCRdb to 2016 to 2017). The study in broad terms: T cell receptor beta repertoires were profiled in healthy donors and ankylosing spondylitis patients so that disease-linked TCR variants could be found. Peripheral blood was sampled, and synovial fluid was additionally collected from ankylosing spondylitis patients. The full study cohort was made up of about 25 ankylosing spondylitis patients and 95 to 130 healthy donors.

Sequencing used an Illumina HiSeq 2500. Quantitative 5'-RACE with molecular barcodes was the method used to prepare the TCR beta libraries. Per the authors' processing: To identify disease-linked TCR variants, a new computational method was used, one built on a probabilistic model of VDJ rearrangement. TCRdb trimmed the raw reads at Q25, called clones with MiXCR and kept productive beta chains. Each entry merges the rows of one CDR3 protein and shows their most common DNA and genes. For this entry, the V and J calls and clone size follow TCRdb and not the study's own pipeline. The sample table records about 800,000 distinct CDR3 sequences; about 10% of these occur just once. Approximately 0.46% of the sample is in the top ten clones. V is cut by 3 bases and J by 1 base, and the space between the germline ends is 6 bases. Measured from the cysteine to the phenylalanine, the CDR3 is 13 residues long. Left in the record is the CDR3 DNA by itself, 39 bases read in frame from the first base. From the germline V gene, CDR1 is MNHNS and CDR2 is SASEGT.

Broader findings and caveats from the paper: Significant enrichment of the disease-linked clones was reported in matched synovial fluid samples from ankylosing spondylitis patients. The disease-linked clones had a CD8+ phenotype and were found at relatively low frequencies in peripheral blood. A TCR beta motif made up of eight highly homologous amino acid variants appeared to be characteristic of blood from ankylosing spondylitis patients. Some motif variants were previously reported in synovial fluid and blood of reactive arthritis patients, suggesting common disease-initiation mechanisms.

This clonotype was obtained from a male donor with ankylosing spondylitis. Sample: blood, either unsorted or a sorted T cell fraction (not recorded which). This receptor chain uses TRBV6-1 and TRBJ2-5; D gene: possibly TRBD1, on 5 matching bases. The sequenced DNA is TGTGCCAGCAGTGAGGACACCCAAGAGACCCAGTACTTC. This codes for CASSEDTQETQYF.